A single sample gave rise to the 17 T cell receptor beta chains below, sequenced in a study of blood T cell repertoires in COVID-19. Measured with immunoSEQ multiplex PCR; TCRdb has only the in-frame clones, and not every one. This sample has some 53,000 clones; 90% occur once, and the top ten carry 2.5% to 4%. Sequencing was carried out using peripheral blood. Source of these receptors: a human donor in a cohort sampled during active COVID-19.

The rearrangement joins TRBV6-1 to TRBJ2-7, with no clear D. Trimming left V 2 bases short and J 3 bases short, with 5 bases between. The CDR3 totals 12 residues. CDR1 MNHNS and CDR2 SASEGT come from the germline V gene. The chain's CDR3 is CASSETVYEQYF. As DNA, the CDR3 is TGTGCCAGCAGTGAAACTGTCTACGAGCAGTACTTC.

The rearrangement uses TRBV24-1 and TRBJ2-3; 8 bases align to TRBD2. CDR1 and CDR2 (germline): KGHDR, SFDVKD. Trimming removed 4 bases from V and 3 bases from J; junction bases left unmatched: 5. The CDR3 extends over 15 amino acids. In DNA, the CDR3 is TGTGCCACCAGTGACTCTGGACTAGCTACAGATACGCAGTATTTT. As protein: CATSDSGLATDTQYF.

The J gene is TRBJ1-6, the V gene TRBV11-2; D unresolved. Germline values: CDR1 SGHAT, CDR2 FQNNGV. The CDR3 is 15 amino acids. Trimming removed 0 bases from V and 7 bases from J, with 10 bases in between. The CDR3 DNA reads as TGTGCCAGCAGCTTAGATCCGGGGAAGAATTCACCCCTCCACTTT. Residues: CASSLDPGKNSPLHF.

The rearrangement joins TRBV18 to TRBJ2-7; 10 bases line up with TRBD2. The germline CDR1 and CDR2 sequences are KGHSH and LQKENI. The trim removed 6 bases at V and 2 bases at J, leaving 10 bases unmatched. The CDR3 totals 16 residues. As DNA, the CDR3 is TGTGCCAGCTCCCCGCGGGGACTAGCGAATCCCTACGAGCAGTACTTC. This gives the protein CASSPRGLANPYEQYF.

This clone was picked up a small number of times. J is TRBJ2-7 and V is TRBV7-3; TRBD1 matches 12 bases. CDR3 length: 14 amino acids. The J segment lost 5 bases and the V segment lost 5 bases, leaving 4 bases of the junction unmatched. Germline V gene data show CDR1 as SGHTA and CDR2 as FQGTGA. The CDR3 DNA follows: TGTGCCAGCAGCACCGGGACAGGGGGCCACGAGCAGTACTTC. It encodes CASSTGTGGHEQYF.

This chain joins TRBV2 and TRBJ1-1; TRBD1 agrees at 9 bases. V lost 7 bases and J lost 3; bases outside the gene matches: 6. This CDR3 comprises 14 residues. Germline V gives CDR1 SNHLY, CDR2 FYNNEI. In DNA form, the CDR3 reads TGTGCCAGCACTCGACAGGGGGTGGACACTGAAGCTTTCTTT. This codes for CASTRQGVDTEAFF.

This chain links TRBV25-1 with TRBJ2-5, with TRBD1 matching 8 bases. V lost 6 bases, J lost 5 bases, and 11 bases stayed unmatched. Germline CDR1 reads MGHDK; CDR2 reads SYGVNS. CDR3 length: 15 residues. The CDR3 region has the DNA TGTGCCAGCAGCCCCCCCGGGACAGGCGGGGAGACCCAGTACTTC. Translating it yields CASSPPGTGGETQYF.

This sequence joins TRBV7-8 and TRBJ2-1; TRBD1 matches 7 bases. Germline trimming cut 3 bases from V and 5 bases from J; bases unmatched to any gene: 4. Germline loops: CDR1 SGHVS, CDR2 FQNEAQ. The CDR3 length is 14 residues. DNA for the CDR3: TGTGCCAGCAGCTTGACAGGGTTCAACAATGAGCAGTTCTTC. Translating it yields CASSLTGFNNEQFF.

This chain uses TRBV28 with TRBJ1-2; 8 positions match TRBD1. Germline CDR1 reads MDHEN; CDR2 reads SYDVKM. V gave up 6 bases and J gave up 4 bases; unmatched junction bases: 10. The CDR3 loop spans 15 amino acids. The chain's CDR3 is CASRDSTGVGYGYTF. The DNA for the CDR3 is TGTGCCAGCAGGGACTCGACAGGGGTCGGCTATGGCTACACCTTC.

This clone appeared a single time. The J gene is TRBJ1-5, the V gene TRBV10-3; 8 positions match TRBD1. The CDR3 runs to 15 residues. The J segment lost 6 bases and the V segment lost 3 bases, leaving 7 bases of the junction unmatched. Germline V gene data show CDR1 as ENHRY and CDR2 as SYGVKD. The CDR3 region is CAISEKTGVGQPQHF. The CDR3 DNA follows: TGTGCCATCAGTGAAAAGACAGGGGTCGGTCAGCCCCAGCATTTT.

The chain is built from TRBV7-2 and TRBJ2-1, with 10 bases identical to TRBD1. The CDR3 contains 15 residues. Germline lookup yields CDR1 SGHTA and CDR2 FQGNSA. Trimming took 5 bases from V and 8 from J; bases not matched to a gene: 9. The CDR3 DNA reads TGTGCCAGCAGCAGGGACCCGACAGGGGGCCATGAGCAGTTCTTC. It is translated as CASSRDPTGGHEQFF.

V gene TRBV28 combines with J gene TRBJ2-7, with TRBD1 identical over 7 bases. After removal of 6 bases from V and 2 bases from J, the junction contained 7 bases not matched to a gene. The CDR3 sequence is 14 residues long. Germline lookup yields CDR1 MDHEN and CDR2 SYDVKM. The CDR3 nucleotides read TGTGCCAGCAGCACACCGACAGGGACCTACGAGCAGTACTTC. Translation: CASSTPTGTYEQYF. Full variable domain (outside the CDR3, taken from reference TRBV28 and TRBJ2-7): DVKVTQSSRYLVKRTGEKVFLECVQDMDHENMFWYRQDPGLGLRLIYFSYDVKMKEKGDIPEGYSVSREKKERFSLILESASTNQTSMYLCASSTPTGTYEQYFGPGTRLTVT.

The chain is built from TRBV7-9 and TRBJ1-5; D not resolved. This CDR3 has 18 residues. Trimming removed 5 bases at V and 3 bases at J, with 23 bases between. CDR1 and CDR2 from the germline V gene are SEHNR and FQNEAQ (reference sequence). CDR3 in amino acids: CASSPTPLGQRDNQPQHF. CDR3 DNA: TGTGCCAGCAGCCCCACCCCCCTCGGCCAGAGGGACAATCAGCCCCAGCATTTT.

V is TRBV19 and J is TRBJ1-1, with no clear D. The CDR3 is 9 residues long. The germline V gene has CDR1 LNHDA and CDR2 SQIVND (reference sequence). The V gene lost 9 bases and the J gene lost 8 bases, with 7 bases spanning the gap. DNA for the CDR3: TGTGCCAGCGGCAGGGAAGCTTTCTTT. It specifies CASGREAFF.

The V and J genes are TRBV21-1 and TRBJ1-2. TRBV21-1 is an annotated pseudogene. CDR3 length: 14 residues. For the CDR3, the DNA is TGTGCCAGCAGCCTTTACGGAGCTAACTATGGCTACACCTTC. Translated, it gives CASSLYGANYGYTF.

This chain joins TRBV11-2 and TRBJ1-1; 7 bases are shared with TRBD1. Germline CDR1 reads SGHAT; CDR2 reads FQNNGV. The CDR3 runs 14 residues. V trimming: 4 bases; J trimming: 2 bases; junction bases outside the gene matches: 4. The chain's CDR3 is CASSSNRGNTEAFF. The CDR3 DNA reads as TGTGCCAGCAGCTCCAACAGGGGAAACACTGAAGCTTTCTTT.

The chain couples TRBV29-1 to TRBJ2-1, with D maybe TRBD2 (6 bases). V gave up 7 bases and J gave up 6 bases, with 10 bases separating them. The CDR3 covers 11 residues. Germline V gives CDR1 SQVTM, CDR2 ANQGSEA. The DNA of the CDR3 is TGCAGCGCCATGACTAGCAATGAGCAGTTCTTC. As protein: CSAMTSNEQFF.